Listed below are T cell receptor beta chains from one sample, sequenced in a study of T cell responses to AZD1222 COVID-19 vaccine. TCRdb's table, derived via immunoSEQ multiplex PCR, lists solely in-frame clones and lacks some. The sample yields tens of thousands of clones, around 90% seen once. The material sequenced was peripheral blood, taken on day 0 of AZD1222 vaccination. The receptors were gathered from an adult in good health. Both conserved end residues are part of each CDR3. Fields, in order: D gene, J gene, clone size, V gene, CDR3 protein, CDR3 DNA. The D gene is left open where the match is weak. Part of the rows lack a size; the others show once, few, many or a class for expanded clones.

>NA|TRBJ1-6|NA|TRBV28
CASSRGSNSPLHF
TGTGCCAGCAGTAGGGGTAGCAATTCACCCCTCCACTTT
>TRBD1|TRBJ2-4|NA|TRBV25-1
CATDRGIDIQYF
TGTGCCACCGACAGGGGGATTGACATTCAGTACTTC
>NA|TRBJ2-5|NA|TRBV6-2/TRBV6-3
CASSYGNLQETQYF
TGTGCCAGCAGTTACGGGAACTTGCAAGAGACCCAGTACTTC
>TRBD1|TRBJ2-2|NA|TRBV6-5
CASSGRTGPTGELFF
TGTGCCAGCAGCGGCCGGACAGGACCCACCGGGGAGCTGTTTTTT
>NA|TRBJ1-1|NA|TRBV21-1
CASSKQGGDTEAFF
TGTGCCAGCAGCAAACAAGGGGGGGACACTGAAGCTTTCTTT
>TRBD1|TRBJ1-6|NA|TRBV7-9
CASSSGTGGNSPLHF
TGTGCCAGCAGCTCCGGGACAGGGGGTAATTCACCCCTCCACTTT
>NA|TRBJ1-5|once|TRBV2
CASKGGTSNQPQHF
TGTGCCAGCAAGGGGGGTACTAGCAATCAGCCCCAGCATTTT
>NA|TRBJ1-6|NA|TRBV10-3
CATQGVNSPLHF
TGTGCCACCCAAGGGGTAAATTCACCCCTCCACTTT
>NA|TRBJ1-1|NA|TRBV18
CASSPPGRVDTEAFF
TGTGCCAGCTCACCACCGGGCAGGGTGGACACTGAAGCTTTCTTT
>TRBD1|TRBJ1-6|NA|TRBV6-2/TRBV6-3
CASSYLQGQVERSPLHF
TGTGCCAGCAGTTACTTGCAAGGACAGGTCGAGCGCTCACCCCTCCACTTT
>NA|TRBJ1-6|NA|TRBV25-1
CASRGGKEAGRDSPLHF
TGTGCCAGCAGAGGAGGGAAGGAGGCAGGGCGGGATTCACCCCTCCACTTT
>NA|TRBJ1-3|once|TRBV5-4
CASSLAEARSGNTIYF
TGTGCCAGCAGCTTGGCCGAAGCCCGCTCTGGAAACACCATATATTTT
>TRBD1|TRBJ2-3|many|TRBV28
CASSLTGADTQYF
TGTGCCAGCAGTTTGACAGGGGCAGATACGCAGTATTTT
>TRBD2|TRBJ2-1|NA|TRBV4-3
CASSRTSGGVNEQFF
TGCGCCAGCAGCCGCACTAGCGGGGGGGTGAATGAGCAGTTCTTC
>NA|TRBJ2-7|NA|TRBV12-3/TRBV12-4
CASSWSSYEQYF
TGTGCCAGCAGTTGGTCTAGCTACGAGCAGTACTTC
>TRBD1|TRBJ1-5|NA|TRBV2
CASSPGQDNQPQHF
TGTGCCAGCAGTCCCGGACAGGATAATCAGCCCCAGCATTTT
>TRBD1|TRBJ1-2|NA|TRBV5-4
CASSPQTGIHGYTF
TGTGCCAGCAGCCCACAGACAGGGATCCATGGCTACACCTTC
>TRBD1|TRBJ2-7|NA|TRBV5-1
CASSLVRTGADEQYF
TGCGCCAGCAGCTTGGTTCGGACAGGGGCGGACGAGCAGTACTTC
>TRBD1|TRBJ2-1|NA|TRBV30
CAWREGQGGYNEQFF
TGTGCCTGGAGAGAGGGACAGGGAGGATACAATGAGCAGTTCTTC
>NA|TRBJ1-4|NA|TRBV7-6
CASSLNIDPLRGEKLFF
TGTGCCAGCAGCTTAAACATCGACCCCTTGAGGGGTGAAAAACTGTTTTTT
>NA|TRBJ2-5|NA|TRBV29-1
CSTNYQETQYF
TGCAGCACTAACTACCAAGAGACCCAGTACTTC
>NA|TRBJ2-2|few|TRBV4-1
CASSQNGYTGELFF
TGCGCCAGCAGCCAAAATGGTTACACCGGGGAGCTGTTTTTT
>NA|TRBJ1-2|NA|TRBV30
CAWSMTENYGYTF
TGTGCCTGGAGTATGACAGAAAACTATGGCTACACCTTC
>NA|TRBJ1-1|NA|TRBV30
CAWRRTKAGGDTEAFF
TGTGCCTGGAGACGTACGAAGGCGGGAGGGGACACTGAAGCTTTCTTT
>TRBD2|TRBJ2-3|NA|TRBV30
CAWSVRAGRAQYF
TGTGCCTGGAGTGTGCGAGCAGGGAGGGCGCAGTATTTT
>NA|TRBJ1-2|NA|TRBV15
CATSRDRSAGGYTF
TGTGCCACCAGCAGAGATCGTTCCGCCGGCGGCTACACCTTC
>TRBD2|TRBJ2-3|NA|TRBV7-3
CASSARAGSTDTQYF
TGTGCCAGCAGCGCCCGAGCGGGGAGCACAGATACGCAGTATTTT
>NA|TRBJ2-7|NA|TRBV7-9
CASSLTGPYEQYF
TGTGCCAGCAGCTTAACAGGGCCCTACGAGCAGTACTTC
>NA|TRBJ1-4|NA|TRBV5-1
CASSFGTDYEKLFF
TGCGCCAGCAGCTTCGGGACGGACTATGAAAAACTGTTTTTT
>TRBD2|TRBJ2-1|NA|TRBV6-4
CASSEGAGGNEQFF
TGTGCCAGCAGTGAAGGAGCGGGGGGGAATGAGCAGTTCTTC
>TRBD2|TRBJ2-7|NA|TRBV30
CAWSWGGAYEQYF
TGTGCCTGGAGTTGGGGGGGGGCCTACGAGCAGTACTTC
>NA|TRBJ1-4|NA|TRBV9
CASSVVGEKLFF
TGTGCCAGCAGCGTAGTAGGGGAAAAACTGTTTTTT
>NA|TRBJ1-5|once|TRBV9
CASSVDPEQPQHF
TGTGCCAGCAGCGTAGACCCGGAGCAGCCCCAGCATTTT
>TRBD1|TRBJ1-2|NA|TRBV14
CASSQGTGQGRYGYTF
TGTGCCAGCAGCCAAGGAACGGGACAGGGGAGATATGGCTACACCTTC
>NA|TRBJ1-2|NA|TRBV27
CASSSPQQGRYGYTF
TGTGCCAGCAGTTCTCCTCAACAAGGCCGATATGGCTACACCTTC
>TRBD1|TRBJ2-7|NA|TRBV3-1/TRBV3-2
CASSQGDRAHEQYF
TGTGCCAGCAGCCAAGGGGACAGGGCCCACGAGCAGTACTTC
>NA|TRBJ1-2|NA|TRBV4-1
CASSQDGYRGAGETNGYTF
TGCGCCAGCAGCCAAGACGGTTACCGTGGGGCAGGCGAGACAAATGGCTACACCTTC
>TRBD1|TRBJ1-2|NA|TRBV28
CASSPTTGTAFGYTF
TGTGCCAGCAGTCCTACAACCGGGACAGCCTTCGGCTACACCTTC
>NA|TRBJ2-4|NA|TRBV19
CASNGGRTGRNGNIQYF
TGTGCCAGTAACGGGGGGCGGACAGGGCGGAATGGGAACATTCAGTACTTC
>TRBD1|TRBJ2-7|NA|TRBV5-4
CASTGQGGLEQYF
TGTGCCAGCACGGGACAGGGAGGACTCGAGCAGTACTTC
>NA|TRBJ2-3|NA|TRBV11-2
CASEAVHTDTQYF
TGTGCCAGCGAGGCAGTTCACACAGATACGCAGTATTTT
>NA|TRBJ2-7|NA|TRBV20-1
CRCSREYEQYF
TGCAGATGTTCCAGGGAGTACGAGCAGTACTTC
>NA|TRBJ2-7|NA|TRBV7-9
CASSLKVRLYEQYF
TGTGCCAGCAGCTTAAAGGTCAGATTGTACGAGCAGTACTTC
>NA|TRBJ1-5|NA|TRBV30
CAWSGGSNQPQHF
TGTGCCTGGAGTGGGGGGAGCAATCAGCCCCAGCATTTT
>NA|TRBJ2-2|NA|TRBV29-1
CSVGKNTGELFF
TGCAGCGTTGGCAAAAACACCGGGGAGCTGTTTTTT
>NA|TRBJ1-1|NA|TRBV18
CASLGTPNTEAFF
TGTGCCAGTCTCGGGACTCCGAACACTGAAGCTTTCTTT
>TRBD1|TRBJ2-7|NA|TRBV30
CAWGTGTGAYEQYF
TGTGCCTGGGGTACGGGGACAGGAGCCTACGAGCAGTACTTC
>NA|TRBJ1-2|NA|TRBV7-3
CASSFSMDSRYGYTF
TGTGCCAGCAGCTTTTCCATGGACAGTCGCTATGGCTACACCTTC
>NA|TRBJ1-4|NA|TRBV3-1/TRBV3-2
CASSQGVPGPEKLFF
TGTGCCAGCAGCCAAGGAGTCCCCGGTCCCGAAAAACTGTTTTTT
>NA|TRBJ2-1|NA|TRBV19
CASTSTPSSYNEQFF
TGTGCCAGTACTTCGACCCCTAGCTCCTACAATGAGCAGTTCTTC
>NA|TRBJ2-3|NA|TRBV10-1
CASSESGSRSDTQYF
TGCGCCAGCAGTGAGTCGGGGTCGAGATCAGATACGCAGTATTTT
>NA|TRBJ1-2|NA|TRBV7-3
CASSFGRATGYTF
TGTGCCAGCAGCTTCGGGAGAGCGACTGGCTACACCTTC
>NA|TRBJ2-5|NA|TRBV24-1
CATSCRWIKNYF
TGTGCCACCAGTTGTCGGTGGATAAAAAATTACTTC
>NA|TRBJ2-3|NA|TRBV5-6
CASNTIVFGTGTDTQYF
TGTGCCAGCAACACCATCGTTTTTGGGACGGGCACAGATACGCAGTATTTT
>TRBD1|TRBJ2-3|NA|TRBV5-4
CASSSQGQKADTQYF
TGTGCCAGCAGCTCCCAGGGACAGAAGGCAGATACGCAGTATTTT